This TCR beta chain was identified in a study of blood T cell repertoires in COVID-19. CDR1 is SGDLS and CDR2 is YYNGEE in the germline V gene. The CDR3 loop spans 15 amino acids. Germline trimming cut 0 bases from V and 6 bases from J; bases unmatched to any gene: 9. Profiled with immunoSEQ multiplex PCR; TCRdb holds only in-frame clones, not every one. Among roughly 100,000 clones listed, approximately 86% were seen once. The sample was peripheral blood. The chain employs TRBV9 and TRBJ2-7, with TRBD2 matching 7 bases. This TCR came from a woman aged 45 to 65 with COVID-19, enrolled during active disease. CDR3 sequence reads: CASSVAPGGGAEQYF. CDR3 in DNA: TGTGCCAGCAGCGTAGCTCCGGGGGGAGGGGCCGAGCAGTACTTC.